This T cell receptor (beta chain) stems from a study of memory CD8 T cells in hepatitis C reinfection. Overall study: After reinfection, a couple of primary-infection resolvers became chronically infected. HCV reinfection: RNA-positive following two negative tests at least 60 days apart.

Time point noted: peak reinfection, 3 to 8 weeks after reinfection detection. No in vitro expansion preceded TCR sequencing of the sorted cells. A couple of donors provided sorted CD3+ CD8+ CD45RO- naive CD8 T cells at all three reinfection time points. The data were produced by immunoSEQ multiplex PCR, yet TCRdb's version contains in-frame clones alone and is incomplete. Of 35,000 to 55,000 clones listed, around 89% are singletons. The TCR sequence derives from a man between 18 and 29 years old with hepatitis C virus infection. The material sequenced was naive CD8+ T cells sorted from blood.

CDR3 coding DNA: TGTGCCAGCAGTCCCCTCCCGACAGAGCACGAGCAGTACTTC. Protein: CASSPLPTEHEQYF. This chain uses TRBV28 with TRBJ2-7, with D possibly being TRBD1 (5 bases). Germline V gene sequence: CDR1 MDHEN, CDR2 SYDVKM. This CDR3 is 14 amino acids long. The V and J ends lost 5 bases and 5 bases respectively, with 16 bases between them.